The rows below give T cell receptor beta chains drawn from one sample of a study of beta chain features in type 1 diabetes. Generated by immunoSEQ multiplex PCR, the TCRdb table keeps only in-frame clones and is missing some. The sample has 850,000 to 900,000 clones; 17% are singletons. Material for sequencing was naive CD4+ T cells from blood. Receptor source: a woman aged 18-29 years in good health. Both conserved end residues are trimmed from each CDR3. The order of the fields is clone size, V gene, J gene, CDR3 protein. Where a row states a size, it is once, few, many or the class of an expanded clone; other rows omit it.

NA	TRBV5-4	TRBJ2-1	ASSTGNRGLEQF
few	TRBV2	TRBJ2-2	ASSRLVYGELF
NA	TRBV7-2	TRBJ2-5	ASSSLRETQY
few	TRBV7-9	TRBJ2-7	ASSLGGSAYEQY
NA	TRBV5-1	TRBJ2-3	ASSRGLAGTIGRYTDTQY
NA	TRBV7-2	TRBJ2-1	ASSTHPYNEQF
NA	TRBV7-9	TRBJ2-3	ASSLSDSTDTQY
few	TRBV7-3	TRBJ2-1	ASSFGSGYNEQF
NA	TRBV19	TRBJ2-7	ASSAGGTATYEQY
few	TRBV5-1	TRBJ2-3	ASSFRDRSTDTQY
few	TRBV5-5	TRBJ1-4	ASSGGTVNEKLF
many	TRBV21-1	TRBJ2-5	ASSKSGQTQETQY
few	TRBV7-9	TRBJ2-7	ASSLAWDFGEQY
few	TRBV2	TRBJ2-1	ASSGSGNYNEQF
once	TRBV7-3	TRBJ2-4	ASSLTFVEVLTKNIQY
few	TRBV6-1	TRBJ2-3	ASSDSHTQY